The 25 T cell receptor beta chains below come from one sample, sequenced in a study of blood T cell repertoires in COVID-19. TCRdb's copy holds only in-frame clones and misses some; the assay was immunoSEQ multiplex PCR. Of 65,000 to 90,000 clones in the sample, around 82% were seen once. The material sequenced was peripheral blood. These receptors came from a man aged 55 to 70 with acute or convalescent COVID-19.

The rearrangement joins TRBV7-9 to TRBJ2-1; TRBD1 matches at 8 bases. The trim removed 3 bases at V and 8 bases at J, leaving 6 bases unmatched. Germline V CDR1 and CDR2: SEHNR, FQNEAQ (reference sequence). CDR3 length: 14 residues. In nucleotides, the CDR3 is TGTGCCAGCAGCTTTGGACAGGGCGTGGATGAGCAGTTCTTC. Residues: CASSFGQGVDEQFF.

The chain recombines TRBV5-4 with TRBJ2-4; 10 bases fit TRBD1. Germline CDR1 and CDR2: SGHNT and YYREEE (reference sequence). This CDR3 has 20 amino acids. The junction had 16 bases not matched to a gene; V was cut back by 4 bases and J by 0 bases. This CDR3 reads CASSPGLGTGDLLAKNIQYF. CDR3 bases: TGTGCCAGCAGCCCTGGACTAGGGACAGGGGACTTATTAGCCAAAAACATTCAGTACTTC. The full variable domain, completed using reference TRBV5-4 and TRBJ2-4, is ETGVTQSPTHLIKTRGQQVTLRCSSQSGHNTVSWYQQALGQGPQFIFQYYREEENGRGNFPPRFSGLQFPNYSSELNVNALELDDSALYLCASSPGLGTGDLLAKNIQYFGAGTRLSVL.

The DNA of the CDR3 is TGTGCCAGCAGCTTGATCCGGACAGGAGATGGCTACACCTTC. This codes for CASSLIRTGDGYTF. The chain uses TRBV5-4 and TRBJ1-2, with 7 bases that match TRBD1. Unmatched junction bases numbered 6, after V lost 1 base and J lost 6 bases. Germline CDR1 is SGHNT and CDR2 is YYREEE (reference sequence). The CDR3 length is 14 residues.

The rearrangement links TRBV7-2 to TRBJ1-2; perhaps TRBD1 as D (6 bases). CDR1 is SGHTA and CDR2 is FQGNSA in the germline V gene. V lost 6 bases, J lost 3 bases, and 17 bases lay in between. CDR3 length equals 15 residues. The CDR3 region has the DNA TGTGCCAGCAGGAAAGGGGGTCGGGTAGACTATGGCTACACCTTC. Protein sequence: CASRKGGRVDYGYTF. The variable domain in full, completed from reference TRBV7-2 and TRBJ1-2, reads GAGVSQSPSNKVTEKGKDVELRCDPISGHTALYWYRQSLGQGLEFLIYFQGNSAPDKSGLPSDRFSAERTGGSVSTLTIQRTQQEDSAVYLCASRKGGRVDYGYTFGSGTRLTVV.

The chain has TRBV5-4 and TRBJ2-1; 11 nucleotides line up with TRBD2. The CDR3 consists of 15 residues. The germline gives CDR1 SGHNT, CDR2 YYREEE (reference sequence). The V and J ends lost 2 bases and 10 bases, in that order; junction bases with no gene match: 8. CDR3 in DNA: TGTGCCAGCAGCTTAGGGACTAGCGGTTTCGGCGAGCAGTTCTTC. It yields the protein CASSLGTSGFGEQFF.

J is TRBJ1-1 and V is TRBV6-5; D remains unclear. The CDR3 has 15 residues. Looked up from germline, CDR1 is MNHEY and CDR2 is SVGAGI. V dropped 4 bases and J dropped 5 bases, with 17 bases sitting between them. The CDR3 here is CASSSSRSGGTEAFF. The CDR3 bases are TGTGCCAGCAGTTCCTCTAGGTCGGGAGGAACTGAAGCTTTCTTT.

This clone was observed a single time. The chain links TRBV24-1 to TRBJ2-2, with a weak D call TRBD1 (6 bases). Germline V lookup: CDR1 KGHDR, CDR2 SFDVKD. This CDR3 spans 16 amino acids. Trimming took 4 bases from V and 0 from J, leaving 11 bases between them. CDR3 coding DNA: TGTGCCACCAGTGACGGACAGCTCACGAACACCGGGGAGCTGTTTTTT. This codes for CATSDGQLTNTGELFF.

This chain uses TRBV6-5 with TRBJ2-1, with 9 bases matching TRBD2. The CDR3 consists of 16 residues. The J segment lost 7 bases and the V segment lost 0 bases, leaving 7 bases of the junction unmatched. Germline V lookup: CDR1 MNHEY, CDR2 SVGAGI. In nucleotides, the CDR3 is TGTGCCAGCAGTTACTCGGCGGGAGGGGCAAGGAATGAGCAGTTCTTC. Amino acids: CASSYSAGGARNEQFF.

This clone was found a few times. The chain employs TRBV2 and TRBJ2-3; 10 bases are shared with TRBD2. CDR1 and CDR2 (germline): SNHLY, FYNNEI. The CDR3 is made up of 15 amino acids. The V and J ends lost 7 bases and 4 bases, in that order; junction bases with no gene match: 8. This CDR3 reads CASKVLAGESDTQYF. In DNA form, the CDR3 reads TGTGCCAGCAAGGTTCTAGCGGGAGAGTCAGATACGCAGTATTTT.

The chain couples TRBV6-1 to TRBJ2-3; 10 bases align to TRBD2. With V trimmed by 1 base and J by 3 bases, 1 base remained unmatched. Germline CDR1 and CDR2: MNHNS and SASEGT. The CDR3 is made up of 15 amino acids. CDR3 nucleotides: TGTGCCAGCAGTGAAGAGGGACTAGCGACAGATACGCAGTATTTT. Translated: CASSEEGLATDTQYF.

The rearrangement uses TRBV18 and TRBJ2-1, with a tentative D call TRBD1 (5 bases). CDR1 and CDR2 from the germline V gene are KGHSH and LQKENI. The CDR3 has 13 amino acids. Trimming pared 6 bases from V and 9 bases from J, leaving 15 bases between. CDR3 in amino acids: CASSDQGTGEQFF. The CDR3 region has the DNA TGTGCCAGCTCGGACCAGGGAACCGGTGAGCAGTTCTTC.

CDR3 DNA sequence: TGTGCCAGCAGCTTAGCCGGGGGGACCGGGGAGCTGTTTTTT. Its translation is CASSLAGGTGELFF. The chain combines TRBV7-3 with TRBJ2-2; 7 bases agree with TRBD2. The CDR3 totals 14 residues. The V gene end was trimmed by 2 bases and the J gene end by 5 bases; junction bases not matched to a gene: 2. The germline gives CDR1 SGHTA, CDR2 FQGTGA.

CDR3 amino acids: CASSLARGSYEQYF. The CDR3 DNA reads TGCGCCAGCAGCTTGGCCAGGGGGTCCTACGAGCAGTACTTC. The rearrangement joins TRBV5-1 to TRBJ2-7; 7 bases map to TRBD1. This CDR3 has 14 residues. J was trimmed by 1 base and V by 0 bases; bases with no gene match: 1. Per germline, CDR1 SGHRS and CDR2 YFSETQ.

V and J are TRBV11-2 and TRBJ1-4; no clear D. The CDR3 contains 15 residues. V shed 5 bases and J shed 2 bases, with 12 bases lying between them. Germline V CDR1 and CDR2: SGHAT, FQNNGV. CDR3 sequence reads: CASSHKGETNEKLFF. CDR3 DNA: TGTGCCAGCAGCCACAAGGGAGAGACTAATGAAAAACTGTTTTTT.

This clone was detected only once. The chain has TRBV19 and TRBJ1-5, with D tentatively TRBD1 (6 bases). CDR3 length: 13 amino acids. Trimming removed 6 bases at V and 6 bases at J, with 12 bases between. Germline V gene sequence: CDR1 LNHDA, CDR2 SQIVND (reference sequence). The CDR3: CASSPGESQPQHF. The DNA for the CDR3 is TGTGCCAGTAGCCCAGGGGAATCTCAGCCCCAGCATTTT.

The chain joins TRBV5-4 to TRBJ1-6; D might be TRBD1 (6 bases). The ends were cut back, 2 bases at V and 5 bases at J, with 8 bases in the middle. CDR3 length: 14 residues. Per the germline V gene, CDR1 is SGHNT and CDR2 is YYREEE (reference sequence). For the CDR3, the DNA is TGTGCCAGCAGCTTCGACAGGAATAATTCACCCCTCCACTTT. This codes for CASSFDRNNSPLHF. Based on the CDR3 plus reference TRBV5-4 and TRBJ1-6, the full variable domain is ETGVTQSPTHLIKTRGQQVTLRCSSQSGHNTVSWYQQALGQGPQFIFQYYREEENGRGNFPPRFSGLQFPNYSSELNVNALELDDSALYLCASSFDRNNSPLHFGNGTRLTVT.

Only one count was recorded for this clone. The chain uses TRBV7-8 and TRBJ1-5, with no clear D. Germline CDR1 reads SGHVS; CDR2 reads FQNEAQ. Trimming shortened V by 2 bases and J by 5 bases, and 4 bases separated the two germline ends. CDR3 length: 12 residues. The CDR3 DNA follows: TGTGCCAGCAGCTTAATCGATCAGCCCCAGCATTTT. It specifies CASSLIDQPQHF.

This clone has only a few counts. The V and J genes are TRBV6-5 and TRBJ1-1, with D perhaps TRBD1 (5 bases). Between the trimmed V and J ends, which lost 10 bases and 2 bases, there was a span of 11 bases. This CDR3 has 12 amino acids. The germline V gene encodes CDR1 MNHEY and CDR2 SVGAGI. The CDR3, as DNA: TGTGCCACCCACGGGGGTAACACTGAAGCTTTCTTT. Translated: CATHGGNTEAFF.

CDR3 amino acids: CASRSTGNYGYTF. In DNA, the CDR3 is TGTGCCAGCAGATCTACCGGGAACTATGGCTACACCTTC. The rearrangement uses TRBV7-2 and TRBJ1-2, with unresolved D. Germline loops: CDR1 SGHTA, CDR2 FQGNSA. The V end was cut by 6 bases, the J end by 2 bases, with 10 bases between. The CDR3 loop spans 13 amino acids.

The chain carries TRBV10-1 and TRBJ2-5; maybe TRBD1 (6 bases). V lost 2 bases and J 0 bases, leaving 7 bases between the germline ends. CDR3 size: 14 residues. CDR1 and CDR2 from the germline V gene are WNHNN and SYGVQD (reference sequence). The CDR3 DNA reads as TGCGCCAGCAGTGAGGGACAGTACCAAGAGACCCAGTACTTC. This encodes CASSEGQYQETQYF.

This chain connects TRBV3-1 (or the pseudogene TRBV3-2) to TRBJ1-1; the D is unclear. Germline values: CDR1 LGHDT, CDR2 YNNKEL (reference sequence). V was shortened by 2 bases and J by 2 bases, with 15 bases between the two germline ends. This CDR3 is 16 amino acids long. CDR3 region: CASSQPGRGRNTEAFF. The DNA for the CDR3 is TGTGCCAGCAGCCAACCCGGGAGAGGGAGAAACACTGAAGCTTTCTTT.

V usage is TRBV18 and J usage is TRBJ2-3; the match to TRBD1 covers 7 bases. After removal of 5 bases from V and 6 bases from J, the junction contained 5 bases not matched to a gene. Germline CDR1 reads KGHSH; CDR2 reads LQKENI. The CDR3 covers 13 residues. The CDR3 reads CASSSGTADTQYF. The CDR3 DNA follows: TGTGCCAGCTCATCAGGGACAGCGGATACGCAGTATTTT.

This chain links TRBV24-1 with TRBJ2-1; 8 nucleotides agree with TRBD1. In germline, CDR1 is KGHDR, CDR2 SFDVKD. The ends lost 3 bases at V and 4 bases at J; junction bases unmatched: 4. The CDR3 length is 15 residues. The CDR3 sequence: CATSDAGTGYNEQFF. As DNA, the CDR3 is TGTGCCACCAGTGATGCCGGGACAGGATACAATGAGCAGTTCTTC.

The chain combines TRBV5-6 with TRBJ1-4; D might be TRBD1 (6 bases). Germline-derived CDR1 and CDR2 are SGHDT and YYEEEE. V was clipped by 3 bases and J by 1 base, with 13 bases between them. The CDR3 runs 16 residues. As DNA, the CDR3 is TGTGCCAGCAGCTACGGACAGCCGCGAACTAATGAAAAACTGTTTTTT. Translation: CASSYGQPRTNEKLFF.

This clone was seen only once. The rearrangement links TRBV6-5 to TRBJ1-4; a possible D gene is TRBD1 (5 bases). The ends were cut back, 6 bases at V and 2 bases at J, with 10 bases in the middle. Germline V gene data show CDR1 as MNHEY and CDR2 as SVGAGI. The CDR3 is 14 amino acids. The CDR3 DNA sequence: TGTGCCAGCAGCCAGACAGCTACTAATGAAAAACTGTTTTTT. As protein: CASSQTATNEKLFF.